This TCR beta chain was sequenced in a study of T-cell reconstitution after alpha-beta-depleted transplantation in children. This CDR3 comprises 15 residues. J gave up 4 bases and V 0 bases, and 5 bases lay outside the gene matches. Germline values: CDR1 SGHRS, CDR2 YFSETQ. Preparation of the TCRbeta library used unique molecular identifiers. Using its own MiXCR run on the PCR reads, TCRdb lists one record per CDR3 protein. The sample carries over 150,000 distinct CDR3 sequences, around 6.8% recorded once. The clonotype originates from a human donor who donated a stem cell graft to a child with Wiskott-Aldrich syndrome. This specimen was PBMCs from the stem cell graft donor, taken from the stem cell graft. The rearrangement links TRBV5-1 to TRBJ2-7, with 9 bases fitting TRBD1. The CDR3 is CASSLAGTGIYEQYF. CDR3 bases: TGCGCCAGCAGCTTGGCGGGGACAGGGATTTACGAGCAGTACTTC.